Here is one T cell receptor beta chain with its context. V was pared by 4 bases and J by 0 bases, with 12 bases between. The germline V gene has CDR1 SEHNR and CDR2 FQNEAQ (reference sequence). There are 15 residues in the CDR3. This entry comes from a study of radiation and T cells in renal cell carcinoma. Generated by immunoSEQ multiplex PCR, the TCRdb table keeps only in-frame clones and is missing some. The profile shows some 130,000 clones, 88% of them singletons. Noted time point: blood 2 weeks post-SBRT. Regarding treatment: 15 Gy SBRT to primary tumor, nephrectomy 4 weeks later. After SBRT, blood was collected at 2 and 4 weeks, plus baseline.

This specimen was blood, taken from a patient whose treatment included radiotherapy and nephrectomy. The chain combines TRBV7-9 with TRBJ1-1, with D unresolved. The receptor's source is a woman aged 70-85 years with renal cell carcinoma. Written as DNA, the CDR3 is TGTGCCAGCAGCTGGATCGGCTTCATGAACACTGAAGCTTTCTTT. Its protein is CASSWIGFMNTEAFF.